The 18 T cell receptor beta chains below all came from one sample that was sequenced in a study of T cell responses to AZD1222 COVID-19 vaccine. Profiled with immunoSEQ multiplex PCR; TCRdb holds only in-frame clones, not every one. This sample has 110,000 to 150,000 clones, with 89% found just once. Sequenced material: peripheral blood, taken on day 0 of AZD1222 vaccination. All receptors come from an adult in good health.

The rearrangement uses TRBV30 and TRBJ2-2, with unresolved D. This CDR3 has 13 amino acids. Trimming removed 0 bases from V and 6 bases from J, with 8 bases in between. Germline V gene lookup returns CDR1 GTSNPN and CDR2 SVGIG (reference sequence). CDR3 DNA: TGTGCCTGGAGTGTACTGAGGTCCGGGGAGCTGTTTTTT. Its protein is CAWSVLRSGELFF.

The chain links TRBV3-1 (or the pseudogene TRBV3-2) to TRBJ1-2, with no clear D. The CDR3 is made up of 15 amino acids. The V end lost 0 bases, the J end lost 4 bases, and 12 bases lay between the germline ends. The germline gives CDR1 LGHDT, CDR2 YNNKEL (reference sequence). In DNA form, the CDR3 reads TGTGCCAGCAGCCAAGATTTAACAGCCCTCTATGGCTACACCTTC. Translating gives CASSQDLTALYGYTF.

The chain has TRBV19 and TRBJ1-2; no firm D call. This CDR3 region has 11 residues. With 1 base removed from V and 6 bases from J, the gap between germline ends came to 3 bases. CDR1 LNHDA and CDR2 SQIVND come from the germline V gene (reference sequence). The CDR3 DNA reads as TGTGCCAGTAGTATAGCGGATGGCTACACCTTC. This encodes CASSIADGYTF.

This clone showed up just a few times. The chain joins TRBV2 to TRBJ2-7; 7 nucleotides match TRBD1. This CDR3 region has 12 residues. The germline V gene encodes CDR1 SNHLY and CDR2 FYNNEI. Germline trimming cut 5 bases from V and 3 bases from J; bases unmatched to any gene: 1. The CDR3 spells CASSRDSYEQYF. DNA of the CDR3: TGTGCCAGCAGTCGGGACAGCTACGAGCAGTACTTC.

The rearrangement joins TRBV3-1 (or the pseudogene TRBV3-2) to TRBJ1-5, with unresolved D. The CDR3 is 13 amino acids. The V end was cut by 4 bases, the J end by 6 bases, with 10 bases between. Germline V gene lookup returns CDR1 LGHDT and CDR2 YNNKEL (reference sequence). CDR3 sequence: CASSRRGVQPQHF. The CDR3 region has the DNA TGTGCCAGCAGCCGCAGAGGCGTTCAGCCCCAGCATTTT.

V usage is TRBV6-1 and J usage is TRBJ1-5; 7 bases line up with TRBD1. V trimming: 3 bases; J trimming: 2 bases; junction bases outside the gene matches: 4. The V gene's germline CDR1 is MNHNS and CDR2 SASEGT. The CDR3 is 15 amino acids. The CDR3 sequence is CASSEEQGRNQPQHF. The CDR3 coding sequence is TGTGCCAGCAGTGAGGAACAGGGGCGCAATCAGCCCCAGCATTTT.

The chain couples TRBV18 to TRBJ2-3; TRBD2 is a possible D gene (6 bases). The ends were cut back, 3 bases at V and 2 bases at J, with 18 bases in the middle. This CDR3 comprises 17 residues. Germline loops: CDR1 KGHSH, CDR2 LQKENI. The CDR3 here is CASSPAGTPFYTDTQYF. The DNA of the CDR3 is TGTGCCAGCTCACCGGCCGGGACTCCGTTCTACACAGATACGCAGTATTTT.

This chain connects TRBV5-6 to TRBJ1-2; TRBD1 might be the D (6 bases). CDR3 size: 15 residues. V lost 5 bases, J lost 7 bases, and 21 bases lay in between. Germline values: CDR1 SGHDT, CDR2 YYEEEE. CDR3 in amino acids: CASSSYQGIVVGYTF. Written as DNA, the CDR3 is TGTGCCAGCAGTTCTTACCAGGGGATAGTCGTTGGCTACACCTTC.

This chain joins TRBV5-1 and TRBJ2-1; 10 positions agree with TRBD1. CDR1 and CDR2 (germline): SGHRS, YFSETQ. This CDR3 has 16 residues. After removal of 3 bases from V and 3 bases from J, the junction contained 6 bases not matched to a gene. The CDR3 loop is CASSSSGTGVYNEQFF. The CDR3 DNA sequence: TGCGCCAGCAGCTCCTCCGGGACAGGGGTCTACAATGAGCAGTTCTTC.

The chain links TRBV30 to TRBJ2-4; possible D gene TRBD2, 5 bases. Trimming pared 0 bases from V and 0 bases from J, leaving 9 bases between. CDR1 is GTSNPN and CDR2 is SVGIG in the germline V gene (reference sequence). This CDR3 contains 15 residues. For the CDR3, the DNA is TGTGCCTGGAGTGTAGGAGGAATAGCCAAAAACATTCAGTACTTC. Amino acid sequence: CAWSVGGIAKNIQYF.

The genes are TRBV27 and TRBJ1-5; D not certain. Germline V lookup: CDR1 MNHEY, CDR2 SMNVEV (reference sequence). Trimming stripped 0 bases from V and 0 bases from J, with 9 bases between. The CDR3 spans 16 residues. CDR3 loop: CASSLSAHYSNQPQHF. CDR3 DNA: TGTGCCAGCAGTTTATCGGCACACTATAGCAATCAGCCCCAGCATTTT.

The DNA for the CDR3 is TGTGCCAGCAGAAGGGGAGGTTGGACTGAAGCTTTCTTT. It encodes CASRRGGWTEAFF. This chain uses TRBV28 with TRBJ1-1, with D tentatively TRBD1 (5 bases). V was cut by 6 bases and J by 5 bases, with 13 bases left in between. The CDR3 sequence is 13 residues long. CDR1 and CDR2 (germline): MDHEN, SYDVKM.

This sequence joins TRBV5-5 and TRBJ1-1, with D possibly being TRBD1 (6 bases). The germline V and J ends were trimmed by 0 bases and 5 bases, with 11 bases remaining between them. This CDR3 is 14 amino acids long. In germline, CDR1 is SGHKS, CDR2 YYEKEE (reference sequence). CDR3 bases: TGTGCCAGCAGCTTGGAGGGGGGTTTGACTGAAGCTTTCTTT. Its translation: CASSLEGGLTEAFF.

The chain combines TRBV19 with TRBJ1-3; D not resolved. The ends were cut back, 4 bases at V and 1 base at J, with 11 bases in the middle. Germline values: CDR1 LNHDA, CDR2 SQIVND (reference sequence). The CDR3 extends over 15 amino acids. Here the CDR3 DNA reads TGTGCCAGTAGTACAGTCTGGATTTCTGGAAACACCATATATTTT. This codes for CASSTVWISGNTIYF.

J is TRBJ1-2 and V is TRBV7-9; TRBD1 aligns across 9 bases. This CDR3 spans 15 amino acids. V shed 5 bases, J shed 8 bases, and the junction held 12 bases outside the gene matches. CDR1 is SEHNR, CDR2 FQNEAQ, per germline (reference sequence). CDR3 loop: CASSPEGTGHLGYTF. The CDR3 region has the DNA TGTGCCAGCAGCCCCGAAGGGACAGGGCATTTGGGCTACACCTTC.

V and J are TRBV5-5 and TRBJ2-2; 8 nucleotides align to TRBD2. Germline V lookup: CDR1 SGHKS, CDR2 YYEKEE (reference sequence). There are 16 residues in the CDR3. The V and J ends lost 0 bases and 5 bases, in that order; junction bases with no gene match: 6. Here the CDR3 DNA reads TGTGCCAGCAGCTTGGCGGGGGGGACCAGGACCGGGGAGCTGTTTTTT. Its translation: CASSLAGGTRTGELFF.

Only one count was recorded for this clone. J is TRBJ2-2 and V is TRBV6-4; the D gene is possibly TRBD2 (5 bases). CDR1 MRHNA and CDR2 SNTAGT come from the germline V gene. There are 13 residues in the CDR3. V lost 6 bases to trimming and J lost 4 bases, with 9 bases between them. The CDR3 DNA reads TGTGCCAGCAGCCGGGGAAGCACCGGGGAGCTGTTTTTT. Translation: CASSRGSTGELFF.

The chain has TRBV30 and TRBJ1-1; no definite D call. Trimming took off 3 bases at V and 0 bases at J, with 11 bases between the two ends. Per the germline V gene, CDR1 is GTSNPN and CDR2 is SVGIG (reference sequence). This CDR3 region has 14 residues. The CDR3 nucleotides read TGTGCCTGGAGGTACCCCGGGGTGAACACTGAAGCTTTCTTT. This encodes CAWRYPGVNTEAFF.